These 14 T cell receptor beta chains share one sample of origin, sequenced in a study of shared T cell receptors in the human thymus. Clones were read by immunoSEQ multiplex PCR, and TCRdb kept only the in-frame ones, dropping some. The table has under 450,000 clones, about 95% seen once. The specimen sequenced was thymocytes. These receptors came from a human donor.

The table lists this clone with a count of one. The rearrangement uses TRBV5-1 and TRBJ1-2; 7 bases are a match to TRBD1. J was trimmed by 4 bases and V by 0 bases; bases with no gene match: 12. This CDR3 has 17 residues. Per the germline V gene, CDR1 is SGHRS and CDR2 is YFSETQ. The CDR3 DNA sequence: TGCGCCAGCAGCTTGGGACAGGGAAGGTTAGGGCCCTATGGCTACACCTTC. It encodes CASSLGQGRLGPYGYTF.

CDR3 region: CASSLGLGNAGELFF. Written as DNA, the CDR3 is TGTGCCAGCAGTCTAGGGTTGGGTAACGCCGGGGAGCTGTTTTTT. The chain has TRBV28 and TRBJ2-2; D unresolved. V was cut by 5 bases and J by 6 bases, with 16 bases left in between. CDR1 is MDHEN and CDR2 is SYDVKM in the germline V gene. The CDR3 runs 15 residues.

The chain links TRBV27 to TRBJ2-3; the match to TRBD2 covers 15 bases. After removal of 2 bases from V and 1 base from J, the junction contained 1 base not matched to a gene. CDR3 size: 17 residues. From germline, CDR1 is MNHEY and CDR2 SMNVEV (reference sequence). CDR3 bases: TGTGCCAGCAGTTTAGGGACTAGCGGGAGGCGCACAGATACGCAGTATTTT. It is translated as CASSLGTSGRRTDTQYF.

The chain carries TRBV11-2 and TRBJ1-5; perhaps TRBD1 as D (5 bases). CDR3 length: 15 residues. Trimming took off 3 bases at V and 2 bases at J, with 11 bases between the two ends. CDR1 is SGHAT, CDR2 FQNNGV, per germline. CDR3 sequence (DNA): TGTGCCAGCAGCTTTTCAGGGTTTGGCAATCAGCCCCAGCATTTT. Its translation is CASSFSGFGNQPQHF.

This sequence joins TRBV4-1 and TRBJ2-1; 8 bases line up with TRBD2. CDR3 size: 17 residues. Unmatched junction bases numbered 10, after V lost 3 bases and J lost 3 bases. Germline loops: CDR1 MGHRA, CDR2 YSYEKL. CDR3 sequence reads: CASSHPFDSGNYNEQFF. CDR3 coding DNA: TGCGCCAGCAGCCACCCTTTTGATAGCGGGAACTACAATGAGCAGTTCTTC.

The V gene is TRBV6-5, the J gene TRBJ1-3; 10 bases are shared with TRBD1. The germline V gene has CDR1 MNHEY and CDR2 SVGAGI. This CDR3 is 14 amino acids long. With 8 bases clipped from V and 4 bases from J, the junction kept 5 bases outside the gene matches. The CDR3 DNA reads as TGTGCCAGCGCCGGGACAGGGGAAGGAAACACCATATATTTT. Its protein is CASAGTGEGNTIYF.

V and J are TRBV5-4 and TRBJ2-7; TRBD2 is a possible D gene (6 bases). This CDR3 has 13 amino acids. V was shortened by 0 bases and J by 7 bases, with 11 bases between the two germline ends. The germline V gene encodes CDR1 SGHNT and CDR2 YYREEE (reference sequence). This CDR3 is CASSLGAGREQYF. The CDR3 nucleotides are TGTGCCAGCAGCTTGGGGGCAGGGAGGGAGCAGTACTTC.

V is TRBV27 and J is TRBJ2-1; possible D gene TRBD1, 6 bases. The V gene's germline CDR1 is MNHEY and CDR2 SMNVEV (reference sequence). This CDR3 has 16 residues. Between the trimmed V and J ends, which lost 3 bases and 8 bases, there was a span of 20 bases. The CDR3 bases are TGTGCCAGCAGTTTGTTATTGGGACACCCTGGGGATGAGCAGTTCTTC. This encodes CASSLLLGHPGDEQFF.

The J gene is TRBJ2-7, the V gene TRBV11-2; D may be TRBD1 (6 bases). The CDR3 length is 17 residues. V was pared by 1 base and J by 3 bases, with 19 bases between. CDR1 is SGHAT and CDR2 is FQNNGV in the germline V gene. The CDR3 spells CASSLALTGNLFYEQYF. DNA for the CDR3: TGTGCCAGCAGCTTAGCCCTCACAGGGAATCTTTTCTACGAGCAGTACTTC.

V usage is TRBV7-3 and J usage is TRBJ2-1, with TRBD1 matching 9 bases. Germline V CDR1 and CDR2: SGHTA, FQGTGA. The trim removed 3 bases at V and 6 bases at J, leaving 9 bases unmatched. This CDR3 comprises 16 residues. CDR3 residues: CASSFGQGRLGNEQFF. DNA for the CDR3: TGTGCCAGCAGCTTCGGACAGGGGAGATTGGGCAATGAGCAGTTCTTC. Supplemented by reference TRBV7-3 and TRBJ2-1, the full variable domain reads GAGVSQTPSNKVTEKGKYVELRCDPISGHTALYWYRQSLGQGPEFLIYFQGTGAADDSGLPNDRFFAVRPEGSVSTLKIQRTERGDSAVYLCASSFGQGRLGNEQFFGPGTRLTVL.

This clone was observed a handful of times. The genes are TRBV30 and TRBJ1-1; a weak D match, TRBD1 (6 bases). The CDR3 is 12 amino acids. Germline V gene data show CDR1 as GTSNPN and CDR2 as SVGIG (reference sequence). The V and J ends lost 2 bases and 4 bases respectively, with 8 bases between them. The CDR3 protein is CAWSIRGTEAFF. CDR3 nucleotides: TGTGCCTGGAGTATCAGGGGCACTGAAGCTTTCTTT.

The chain recombines TRBV15 with TRBJ2-3, with D possibly called TRBD1 or TRBD2 (5 bases each). V lost 5 bases and J lost 7, with 16 bases in between. The germline gives CDR1 LNHNV, CDR2 YYDKDF (reference sequence). The CDR3 sequence is 14 residues long. CDR3 loop: CATSESEGKYTQYF. CDR3 DNA sequence: TGTGCCACCAGCGAGAGCGAGGGGAAATATACGCAGTATTTT. Complete variable domain (other parts from reference TRBV15 and TRBJ2-3): DAMVIQNPRYQVTQFGKPVTLSCSQTLNHNVMYWYQQKSSQAPKLLFHYYDKDFNNEADTPDNFQSRRPNTSFCFLDIRSPGLGDTAMYLCATSESEGKYTQYFGPGTRLTVL.

The chain combines TRBV5-4 with TRBJ2-2; 9 positions agree with TRBD2. Germline lookup yields CDR1 SGHNT and CDR2 YYREEE (reference sequence). The CDR3 has 19 amino acids. The V and J ends lost 3 bases and 0 bases, in that order; junction bases with no gene match: 12. CDR3 residues: CASSSRGSGRKANTGELFF. CDR3 sequence (DNA): TGTGCCAGCAGCTCCCGGGGTAGCGGGAGAAAGGCGAACACCGGGGAGCTGTTTTTT.

The genes are TRBV5-6 and TRBJ2-7, with 11 bases matching TRBD1. Germline V gene sequence: CDR1 SGHDT, CDR2 YYEEEE. The CDR3 runs to 15 residues. Trimming removed 2 bases from V and 2 bases from J; junction bases left unmatched: 3. The DNA for the CDR3 is TGTGCCAGCAGCTTCGGGACAGGGGGGACCTACGAGCAGTACTTC. It specifies CASSFGTGGTYEQYF.